Sequencing of this T cell receptor beta chain was carried out in a study of beta chain features in type 1 diabetes. Sequencing targeted expressed TCRB transcripts, as all isolated RNA had been reverse transcribed. Measured with immunoSEQ multiplex PCR; TCRdb has only the in-frame clones, and not every one. The table records approximately 160,000 clones, roughly 9.1% of them present only once. This clone was seen ten or more times. The sequence derives from a woman aged 18-29 years in good health. Sequencing used central memory CD4+ T cells from blood.

The CDR3 loop is CASRKTSGRLTAYEQYF. CDR3 in DNA: TGCGCCAGCAGGAAAACTAGCGGGAGGCTAACAGCGTACGAGCAGTACTTC. The chain employs TRBV5-1 and TRBJ2-7, with TRBD2 identical over 12 bases. Trimming took 5 bases from V and 4 from J; bases not matched to a gene: 13. Germline values: CDR1 SGHRS, CDR2 YFSETQ. The CDR3 has 17 residues.